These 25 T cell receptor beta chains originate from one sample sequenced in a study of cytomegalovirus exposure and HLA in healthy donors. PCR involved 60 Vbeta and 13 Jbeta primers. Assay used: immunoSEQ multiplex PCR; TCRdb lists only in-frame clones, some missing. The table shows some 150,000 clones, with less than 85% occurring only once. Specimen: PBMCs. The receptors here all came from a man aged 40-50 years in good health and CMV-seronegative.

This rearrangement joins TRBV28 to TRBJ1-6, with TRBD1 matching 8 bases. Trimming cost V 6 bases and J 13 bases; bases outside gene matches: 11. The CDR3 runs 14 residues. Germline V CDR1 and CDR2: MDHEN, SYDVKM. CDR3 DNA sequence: TGTGCCAGCAGCCGGGGACAGGCTACCGGGCCCCTCCACTTT. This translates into CASSRGQATGPLHF.

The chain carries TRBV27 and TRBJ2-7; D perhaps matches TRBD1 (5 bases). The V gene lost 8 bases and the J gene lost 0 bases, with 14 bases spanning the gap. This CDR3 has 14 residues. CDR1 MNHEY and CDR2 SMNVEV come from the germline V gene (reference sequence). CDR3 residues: CASCSSDSSYEQYF. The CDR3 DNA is TGTGCCAGCTGTTCAAGTGACAGCTCCTACGAGCAGTACTTC.

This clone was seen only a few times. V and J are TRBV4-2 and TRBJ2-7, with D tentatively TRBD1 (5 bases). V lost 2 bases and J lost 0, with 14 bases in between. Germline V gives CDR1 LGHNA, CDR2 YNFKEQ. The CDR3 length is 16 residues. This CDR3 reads CASSQRADDSSYEQYF. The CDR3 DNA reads TGTGCCAGCAGCCAAAGGGCCGACGACAGCTCCTACGAGCAGTACTTC.

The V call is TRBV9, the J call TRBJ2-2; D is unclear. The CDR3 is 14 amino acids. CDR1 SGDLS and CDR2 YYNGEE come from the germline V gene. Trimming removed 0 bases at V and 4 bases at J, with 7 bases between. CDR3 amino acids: CASSVDTITGELFF. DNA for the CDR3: TGTGCCAGCAGCGTAGACACAATCACCGGGGAGCTGTTTTTT.

The chain's CDR3 is CASMWQGAGTEAFF. In DNA, the CDR3 is TGTGCCAGCATGTGGCAGGGGGCGGGGACTGAAGCTTTCTTT. The V gene is TRBV2, the J gene TRBJ1-1, with TRBD1 matching 8 bases. V was pared by 7 bases and J by 5 bases, with 9 bases of the junction left unmatched. The germline V gene has CDR1 SNHLY and CDR2 FYNNEI. The CDR3 length is 14 residues.

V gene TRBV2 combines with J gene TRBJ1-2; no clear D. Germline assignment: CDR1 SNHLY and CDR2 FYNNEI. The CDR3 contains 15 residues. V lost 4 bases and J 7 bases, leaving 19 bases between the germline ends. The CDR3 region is CASSGGGNIGTGYTF. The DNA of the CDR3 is TGTGCCAGCAGTGGAGGAGGGAACATAGGCACTGGCTACACCTTC. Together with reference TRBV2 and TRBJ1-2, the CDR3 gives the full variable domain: EPEVTQTPSHQVTQMGQEVILRCVPISNHLYFYWYRQILGQKVEFLVSFYNNEISEKSEIFDDQFSVERPDGSNFTLKIRSTKLEDSAMYFCASSGGGNIGTGYTFGSGTRLTVV.

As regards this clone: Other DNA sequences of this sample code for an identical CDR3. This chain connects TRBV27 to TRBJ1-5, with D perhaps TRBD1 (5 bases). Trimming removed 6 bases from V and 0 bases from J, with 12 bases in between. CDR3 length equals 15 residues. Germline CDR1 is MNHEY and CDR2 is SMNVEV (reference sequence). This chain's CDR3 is CASRPRQISNQPQHF. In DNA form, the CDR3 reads TGTGCCAGCAGACCTAGACAGATTAGCAATCAGCCCCAGCATTTT.

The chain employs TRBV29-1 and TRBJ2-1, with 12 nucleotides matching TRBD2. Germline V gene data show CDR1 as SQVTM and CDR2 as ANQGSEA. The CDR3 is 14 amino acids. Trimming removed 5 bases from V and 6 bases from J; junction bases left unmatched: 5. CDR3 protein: CSVPSGGAFNEQFF. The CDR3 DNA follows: TGCAGCGTTCCTAGCGGGGGGGCCTTCAATGAGCAGTTCTTC.

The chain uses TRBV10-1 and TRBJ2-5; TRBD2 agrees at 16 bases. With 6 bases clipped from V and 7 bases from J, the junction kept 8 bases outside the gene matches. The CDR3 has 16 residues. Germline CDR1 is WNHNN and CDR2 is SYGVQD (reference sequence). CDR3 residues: CASRGGLAGGGVTQYF. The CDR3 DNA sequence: TGCGCCAGCAGAGGGGGACTAGCGGGGGGGGGAGTGACCCAGTACTTC.

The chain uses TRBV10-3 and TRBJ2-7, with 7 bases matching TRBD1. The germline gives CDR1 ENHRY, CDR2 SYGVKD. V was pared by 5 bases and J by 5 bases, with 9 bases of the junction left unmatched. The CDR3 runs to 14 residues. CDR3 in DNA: TGTGCCATCAGTACCATCGACAGGGCCCACGAGCAGTACTTC. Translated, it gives CAISTIDRAHEQYF.

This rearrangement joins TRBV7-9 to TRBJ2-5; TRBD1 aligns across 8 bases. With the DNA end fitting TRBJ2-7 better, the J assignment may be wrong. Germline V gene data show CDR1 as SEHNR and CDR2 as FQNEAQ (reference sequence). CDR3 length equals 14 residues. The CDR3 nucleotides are TGTGCCAGCACCAAAGACAGGGGTGGGCACGAGCAGTACTTC. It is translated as CASTKDRGGHEQYF.

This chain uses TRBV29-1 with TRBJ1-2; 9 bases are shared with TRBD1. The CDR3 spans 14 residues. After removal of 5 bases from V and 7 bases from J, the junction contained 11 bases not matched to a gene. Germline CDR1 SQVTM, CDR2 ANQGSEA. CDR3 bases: TGCAGCGTTAACCAACCGGGACAGGGTGCTGGCTACACCTTC. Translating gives CSVNQPGQGAGYTF.

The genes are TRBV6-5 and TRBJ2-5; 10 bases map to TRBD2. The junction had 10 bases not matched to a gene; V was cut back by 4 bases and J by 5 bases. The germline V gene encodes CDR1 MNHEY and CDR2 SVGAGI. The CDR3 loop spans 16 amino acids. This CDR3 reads CASSSTPGLARETQYF. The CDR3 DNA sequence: TGTGCCAGCAGTTCTACCCCGGGACTAGCGCGGGAGACCCAGTACTTC.

In DNA form, the CDR3 reads TGTGCCAGCAACCTACGGGCAGGACTAGCGGTGTACAATGAGCAGTTCTTC. It encodes CASNLRAGLAVYNEQFF. The chain is built from TRBV7-3 and TRBJ2-1; 10 bases match TRBD2. Germline assignment: CDR1 SGHTA and CDR2 FQGTGA. CDR3 length equals 17 residues. The V and J ends lost 7 bases and 4 bases, in that order; junction bases with no gene match: 13.

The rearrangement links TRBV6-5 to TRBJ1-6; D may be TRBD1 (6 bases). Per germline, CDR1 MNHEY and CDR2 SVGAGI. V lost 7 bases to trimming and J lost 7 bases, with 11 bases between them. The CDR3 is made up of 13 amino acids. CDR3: CASMDRLNSPLHF. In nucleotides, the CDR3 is TGTGCCAGCATGGACAGACTAAATTCACCCCTCCACTTT.

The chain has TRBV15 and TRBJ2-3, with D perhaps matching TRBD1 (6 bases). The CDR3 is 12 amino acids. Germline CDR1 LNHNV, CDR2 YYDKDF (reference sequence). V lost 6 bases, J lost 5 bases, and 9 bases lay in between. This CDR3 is CATRKQGDTQYF. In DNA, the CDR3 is TGTGCCACCAGGAAACAGGGAGATACGCAGTATTTT.

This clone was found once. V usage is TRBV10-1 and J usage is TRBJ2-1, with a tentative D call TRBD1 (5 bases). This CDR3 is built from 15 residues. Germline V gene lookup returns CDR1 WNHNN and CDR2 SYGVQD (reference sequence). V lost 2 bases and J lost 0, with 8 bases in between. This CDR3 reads CASSEQQASYNEQFF. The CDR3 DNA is TGCGCCAGCAGTGAGCAACAGGCCTCCTACAATGAGCAGTTCTTC.

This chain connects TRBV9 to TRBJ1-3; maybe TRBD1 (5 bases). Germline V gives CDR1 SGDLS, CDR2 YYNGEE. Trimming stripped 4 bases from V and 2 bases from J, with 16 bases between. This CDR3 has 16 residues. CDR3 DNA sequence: TGTGCCAGCAGCCCTAGACAGACACCTGCTGGAAACACCATATATTTT. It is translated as CASSPRQTPAGNTIYF. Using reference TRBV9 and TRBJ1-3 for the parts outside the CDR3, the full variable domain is DSGVTQTPKHLITATGQRVTLRCSPRSGDLSVYWYQQSLDQGLQFLIQYYNGEERAKGNILERFSAQQFPDLHSELNLSSLELGDSALYFCASSPRQTPAGNTIYFGEGSWLTVV.

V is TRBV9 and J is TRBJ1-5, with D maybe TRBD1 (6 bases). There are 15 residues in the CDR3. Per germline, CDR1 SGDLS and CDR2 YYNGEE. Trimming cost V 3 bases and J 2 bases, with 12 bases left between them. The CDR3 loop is CASSGPGEGNQPQHF. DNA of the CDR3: TGTGCCAGCAGCGGTCCAGGGGAAGGCAATCAGCCCCAGCATTTT.

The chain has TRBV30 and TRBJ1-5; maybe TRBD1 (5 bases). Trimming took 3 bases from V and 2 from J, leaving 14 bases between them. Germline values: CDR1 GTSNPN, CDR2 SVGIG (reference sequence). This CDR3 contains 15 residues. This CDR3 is CAWRRRGVGNQPQHF. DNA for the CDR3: TGTGCCTGGAGGAGGAGGGGAGTCGGCAATCAGCCCCAGCATTTT.

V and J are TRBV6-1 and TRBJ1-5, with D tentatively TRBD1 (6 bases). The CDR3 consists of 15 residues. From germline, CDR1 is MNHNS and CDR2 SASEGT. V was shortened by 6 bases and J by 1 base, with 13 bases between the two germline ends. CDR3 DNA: TGTGCCAGCAGCGGGGACACCTTGAGCAATCAGCCCCAGCATTTT. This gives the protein CASSGDTLSNQPQHF.

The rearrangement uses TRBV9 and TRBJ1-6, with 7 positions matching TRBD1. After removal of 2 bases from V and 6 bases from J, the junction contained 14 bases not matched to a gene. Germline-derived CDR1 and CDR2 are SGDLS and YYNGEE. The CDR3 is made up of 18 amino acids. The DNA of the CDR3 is TGTGCCAGCAGCGTTGGGACAGCTCCCTTGGGAGTTAATTCACCCCTCCACTTT. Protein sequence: CASSVGTAPLGVNSPLHF.

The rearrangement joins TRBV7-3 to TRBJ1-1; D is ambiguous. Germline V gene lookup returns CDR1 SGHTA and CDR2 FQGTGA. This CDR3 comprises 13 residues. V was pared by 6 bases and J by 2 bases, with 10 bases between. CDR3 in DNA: TGTGCCAGCAGTCTTCAGGTAAACACTGAAGCTTTCTTT. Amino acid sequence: CASSLQVNTEAFF.

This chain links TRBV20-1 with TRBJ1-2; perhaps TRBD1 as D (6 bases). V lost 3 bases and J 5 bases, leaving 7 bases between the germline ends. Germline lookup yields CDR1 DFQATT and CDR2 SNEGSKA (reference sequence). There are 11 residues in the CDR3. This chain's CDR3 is CSARGAYGYTF. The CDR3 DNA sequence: TGCAGTGCTAGGGGGGCTTATGGCTACACCTTC.

DNA for the CDR3: TGTGCCAGCAGGGCCCCCGGGGAAGGCTACGAGCAGTACTTC. It is translated as CASRAPGEGYEQYF. The chain is built from TRBV25-1 and TRBJ2-7; TRBD2 is a possible D gene (5 bases). There are 14 residues in the CDR3. Germline V CDR1 and CDR2: MGHDK, SYGVNS. Deletions cut 6 bases from V and 3 bases from J, with 15 bases between.